This T cell receptor beta chain was profiled in a study of blood T cell repertoires in COVID-19 (TCRdb year 2020). Study-level background: The collaborator samples originated in the United States, Italy and Spain and spanned the acute and convalescent phases of COVID-19. The prospective study material was composed of cDNA or gDNA derived from T cells, B-cell-depleted T cells, or PBMCs. Deeply sampled blood TCRbeta repertoires from subjects exposed to, actively infected with, or recovered from COVID-19 were included in the dataset. A freely available public database, intended as a resource for researchers studying the immune response to SARS-CoV-2, is where the repertoires were released. Samples were obtained from the ongoing ImmuneRACE study (first 160 participants) and from 1,200 or so subjects provided by 6 global collaborators. Nearly every sample came with metadata listing a de-identified subject ID, COVID-19 status, age in years and sex. Where available, HLA class I and class II types were obtained from metadata supplied by the sample provider rather than from assay-based typing. Study-wide conclusions, independent of this receptor: The quantity of clinical and demographic metadata differed by source and by participant and was supplied without curation.

Reading the germline V gene gives CDR1 SGHVS and CDR2 FNYEAQ. The V and J ends are trimmed by 1 base and 0 bases, leaving 10 bases between them. The CDR3 starts with the cysteine, ends with the phenylalanine, and has 17 residues. Just CDR3 DNA is preserved here, 51 bases in frame from base 1. Notes on this clone: No antigen is known for it. No per-base quality is available; no much larger clone lies one base away.

Collaborating institutions collected whole blood in K2EDTA tubes following their own protocols. For TCRbeta analysis, collaborators shipped samples as frozen whole blood, isolated PBMCs, or DNA extracted from either of those sample types. TCRbeta CDR3 regions were amplified from genomic DNA by means of the immunoSEQ Assay, a bias-controlled multiplex PCR. The study's own analysis went as follows. The number of nucleated cells in each sample was estimated by amplification of reference gene primers within the assay. Sequence reads were collapsed and filtered to measure the absolute abundance of every unique TCRbeta CDR3 rearrangement. Productive Simpson clonality was computed per sample as the square root of Simpson's diversity index over productive rearrangements. As stored in TCRdb, this immuneACCESS dataset retains in-frame rearrangements with V and J assigned. A fraction of the clones does not appear; measured against another copy, unresolved V genes explain less than half of the discrepancy, and the remainder lacks a known reason. Clonal size and the V and J genes are those of that table, whereas D and trimming came from the DNA. The sample table contains over 25,000 clones; only one count was recorded for less than 95% of them. The leading ten clones occupy approximately 1% of the sample.

Material: peripheral blood. The origin of this receptor is a man aged 65-85 years with active or convalescent COVID-19. The chain is encoded by TRBV7-6 joined to TRBJ2-6; matching of 5 bases hints at TRBD1 as the D gene. The nucleotides read TGTGCCAGCAGCTTAGGTGACAGAATCTCTGGGGCCAACGTCCTGACTTTC. This gives the protein CASSLGDRISGANVLTF. This CDR3, with the reference TRBV7-6 and TRBJ2-6 proteins standing in past its ends, gives the full variable domain GAGVSQSPRYKVTKRGQDVALRCDPISGHVSLYWYRQALGQGPEFLTYFNYEAQQDKSGLPNDRFSAERPEGSISTLTIQRTEQRDSAMYRCASSLGDRISGANVLTFGAGSRLTVL.